What follows describes a single T cell receptor beta chain. This clonotype was seen more than once but under ten times. Its antigen specificity is not known. Base qualities are not at hand, and no much larger clone is one base apart. This specimen comes from a study of identical twins (dated by TCRdb to about 2016). Turning to the overall study: To test whether fetal clonotypes persist, the study used deep sequencing on TCR alpha and beta repertoires from monozygotic twins, unrelated adults of various ages, and cord blood. Replicate twin experiments were performed at different times using different library preparation protocols to rule out contamination.

Receptors were amplified or captured by 5' RACE. These reads were obtained on an Illumina HiSeq 2000. Template switching introduced a universal primer binding site; the final cDNA contained a unique molecular identifier, enabling accurate counting of TCR cDNA molecules. Specific primers in the conserved constant-segment region were used to synthesize first-strand cDNA for TCR alpha and beta chains. To control for contamination, every cDNA library was double barcoded, receiving both a SMART-Mk sample barcode and Illumina barcodes. Two successive PCR steps introduced TruSeq adapter sequences along with Illumina sample barcodes. The Illumina HiSeq platform was used with custom primers to sequence TCR alpha and beta cDNA libraries. In the authors' own workflow: MiGEC processed the raw reads to extract unique molecular identifiers, while MiXCR was used to determine the CDR3 positions. For each individual, recombination models were inferred using an EM algorithm with the repgenHMM and IGoR tools. The analysis of shared clonotypes was done with the tcR package in R, with sharing normalized by the product of cloneset sizes. To study raw recombination free of thymic and clonal selection effects, out-of-frame nonproductive sequences were analyzed. The public reads were quality trimmed at Q25 with fastp and then assembled into clones with MiXCR by TCRdb, keeping productive beta chains. CDR3 protein duplicates are merged, each entry listing the most common genes and DNA. TCRdb, not the authors, supplied the V and J calls. The sample contains some 760,000 distinct CDR3 sequences, 15% to 20% of them found a single time. 10% to 15% of the sample lies in the top ten.

Only healthy Caucasian donors were included. The twin cohort comprised three pairs of female monozygotic twins, all aged about 18 to 30 years. Peripheral blood mononuclear cells were used as the source from which RNA for TCR libraries was isolated. Results and caveats for the whole study, not just this receptor: Invariant T cells such as MAIT and iNKT could partly confound zero-insertion analyses, though diverse VJ usage argued against this for most clonotypes. The excess sharing between twins in beta out-of-frame sequences was weaker because fewer shared sequences reduced the signal-to-noise ratio. Fewer insertions were carried by abundant cord blood beta clonotypes; a weaker similar trend was observed in young adult naive repertoires, while no such trend was observed in memory repertoires. Because the same donors could not be followed over many years, conclusions were based on cross-sectional statistical analysis. Out-of-frame TCR alpha sequences shared between twins showed an excess of low generation-probability sequences compared with coincidental sharing between unrelated individuals. Recombination models systematically underestimated out-of-frame TCR alpha sharing in monozygotic twins but agreed with sharing between unrelated individuals.

CDR1 and CDR2 are read off the germline V gene (reference sequence) as MNHEY and SMNVEV. There are 13 amino acids in the CDR3, from cysteine to phenylalanine inclusive. The sequence is cut down to CDR3 DNA, 39 bases in frame from base 1. The germline ends are 10 bases apart after V is trimmed by 5 bases and J by 6 bases. This same sample was also part of a study on T cells expressing NK-cell markers. Taken from the second paper: In sorted CD3+CD56+NKG2C+, CD3+CD56+NKG2C- and CD3+CD56-NKG2C+ T-cell subsets from eight donors, TCR beta-chain repertoires were profiled. Seven of the eight sequenced donors were HCMV-seropositive and one was HCMV-seronegative. In several experiments an anti-gammadeltaTCR antibody was added to restrict sorting to alphabetaTCR-expressing T cells. In roughly six donors, the dominant CD3+CD56+NKG2C+ clonotypes ranked among the top 10 CD8+ clonotypes, making up roughly 1.0-7.0% of CD8+ T cells. Those dominant clonotypes were again the most abundant among CD3+CD56-NKG2C+ cells in a few donors, at roughly 25-65%. It remained unclear whether the expanded NKG2C-expressing T cell clones were specific for HCMV antigens. The study sequenced eight donors, all healthy volunteers chosen at random: three men and five women. To determine HCMV serostatus, a commercial ELISA kit was used to detect HCMV-specific IgG in serum. For about six donors, bulk peripheral blood T-cell repertoires were also sequenced from unsorted PBMC. MIGEC was used to demultiplex reads and group the reads by UMI, and MiTCR was used to assemble and quantify clonotypes. To exclude erroneous sequences, only TCR cDNA sequences supported by at least two reads were retained. The tcR package was used for downstream repertoire analysis, with clonotypes matched between fractions based on CDR3 nucleotide sequence plus V segment. Antigen specificity was annotated against VDJdb with VDJmatch, allowing one amino acid substitution in CDR3.

Sequencing was carried out using PBMCs. Here the chain combines TRBV27 and TRBJ2-2; D gene: possibly TRBD1, on 6 matching bases. The clonotype comes from a woman aged 18 to 35 in good health. Read as DNA, the sequence is TGTGCCAGCAGTACTCAGGGGTCCGGGGAGCTGTTTTTT. Its protein reads: CASSTQGSGELFF.